The 28 T cell receptor beta chains presented below share a single source sample, sequenced in a study of shared clonotypes between healthy human individuals (dated by TCRdb to between 2020 and 2021). Libraries came from the immunoSEQ multiplex PCR assay. Entries here come from immuneACCESS through TCRdb and include only in-frame sequences with V and J called. Some clones fail to appear in such tables; in the studies checked, an unresolved V gene covers under half of the shortfall, and the cause of the remainder is unknown. The sample includes about 600,000 clones, with 95% to 98% observed a single time. The ten largest clones take up around 0.3% of the sample. For the CD8 naive samples, CD45RO-negative cells were positively selected for CCR7, yielding a CD45RA+CCR7+ population from which TemRA cells were excluded. Sequencing input: naive CD8+ T cells sorted from blood. The sample's cell subset or site label, decoded: CD45RA+CCR7+. These receptors were taken from a man aged 30 to 45 in good health.

This chain uses TRBV28 with TRBJ2-1; D perhaps matches TRBD1 (6 bases). CDR1 is MDHEN, CDR2 SYDVKM, per germline. There are 18 residues in the CDR3. V was pared by 4 bases and J by 4 bases, with 23 bases between. DNA for the CDR3: TGTGCCAGCAGTTCGAGGACTCAACCCCTGGGGGCGTACAATGAGCAGTTCTTC. Translation: CASSSRTQPLGAYNEQFF.

The chain employs TRBV19 and TRBJ1-2; D remains ambiguous. Per the germline V gene, CDR1 is LNHDA and CDR2 is SQIVND (reference sequence). The CDR3 runs 13 residues. The ends were cut back, 6 bases at V and 4 bases at J, with 12 bases in the middle. The CDR3 reads CASSAAIGYGYTF. The CDR3 DNA follows: TGTGCCAGTAGCGCTGCGATCGGCTATGGCTACACCTTC.

The genes are TRBV7-8 and TRBJ2-7, with D uncertain. V gave up 2 bases and J gave up 6 bases, with 14 bases separating them. This CDR3 has 14 amino acids. Germline V gene data show CDR1 as SGHVS and CDR2 as FQNEAQ. CDR3 residues: CASSLTWGTGEQYF. The CDR3 coding sequence is TGTGCCAGCAGCTTAACCTGGGGAACGGGCGAGCAGTACTTC.

The chain joins TRBV6-6 to TRBJ2-7; D may be TRBD2 (6 bases). The CDR3 loop spans 13 amino acids. The V gene's germline CDR1 is MNHNY and CDR2 SVGAGI (reference sequence). V lost 5 bases and J lost 2, with 10 bases in between. DNA for the CDR3: TGTGCCAGCAGTCTGACTAGAACCTACGAGCAGTACTTC. Amino acids: CASSLTRTYEQYF.

The chain recombines TRBV18 with TRBJ2-3; 12 nucleotides line up with TRBD2. CDR1 KGHSH and CDR2 LQKENI come from the germline V gene. Trimming took 5 bases from V and 2 from J; bases not matched to a gene: 5. The length of the CDR3 is 16 residues. CDR3 in amino acids: CASSKLAGGHTDTQYF. CDR3 in DNA: TGTGCCAGCTCAAAACTAGCGGGAGGACACACAGATACGCAGTATTTT. Full variable domain (rest looked up from reference TRBV18 and TRBJ2-3): NAGVMQNPRHLVRRRGQEARLRCSPMKGHSHVYWYRQLPEEGLKFMVYLQKENIIDESGMPKERFSAEFPKEGPSILRIQQVVRGDSAAYFCASSKLAGGHTDTQYFGPGTRLTVL.

CDR3 bases: TGTGCCAGCAGCGACCAGTACGAGCAGTACTTC. The encoded protein is CASSDQYEQYF. The chain links TRBV7-9 to TRBJ2-7; D is uncertain. The CDR3 runs to 11 residues. With 5 bases removed from V and 4 bases from J, the gap between germline ends came to 6 bases. In germline, CDR1 is SEHNR, CDR2 FQNEAQ (reference sequence).

The CDR3: CASSFLGGGPNEQFF. The CDR3, as DNA: TGTGCCAGCAGTTTTCTTGGGGGAGGGCCAAATGAGCAGTTCTTC. The rearrangement uses TRBV27 and TRBJ2-1, with 7 nucleotides matching TRBD2. Per the germline V gene, CDR1 is MNHEY and CDR2 is SMNVEV (reference sequence). V was pared by 3 bases and J by 7 bases, with 9 bases of the junction left unmatched. The CDR3 runs to 15 residues.

The rearrangement links TRBV27 to TRBJ2-4; TRBD1 is a possible D gene (6 bases). Trimming stripped 5 bases from V and 0 bases from J, with 11 bases between. The CDR3 sequence is 15 residues long. Germline CDR1 and CDR2: MNHEY and SMNVEV (reference sequence). The CDR3 region has the DNA TGTGCCAGCAGTCCGGGACACCTAGCCAAAAACATTCAGTACTTC. Translated: CASSPGHLAKNIQYF.

V gene TRBV10-1 combines with J gene TRBJ2-7; possibly TRBD2 for D (5 bases). The length of the CDR3 is 13 residues. From germline, CDR1 is WNHNN and CDR2 SYGVQD (reference sequence). V gave up 0 bases and J gave up 5 bases, with 8 bases separating them. CDR3 in DNA: TGCGCCAGCAGTGAGTCGACGGGGAACGAGCAGTACTTC. Its protein is CASSESTGNEQYF.

The chain combines TRBV19 with TRBJ2-7; 8 positions agree with TRBD1. V dropped 5 bases and J dropped 9; count of bases not matched to a gene: 6. CDR1 LNHDA and CDR2 SQIVND come from the germline V gene (reference sequence). The CDR3 runs to 12 residues. CDR3 residues: CASSQGADGQYF. DNA for the CDR3: TGTGCCAGTAGTCAGGGGGCTGACGGGCAGTACTTC. The whole variable domain, filled in from reference TRBV19 and TRBJ2-7, reads DGGITQSPKYLFRKEGQNVTLSCEQNLNHDAMYWYRQDPGQGLRLIYYSQIVNDFQKGDIAEGYSVSREKKESFPLTVTSAQKNPTAFYLCASSQGADGQYFGPGTRLTVT.

This clone was detected once. The CDR3: CASSSPWINEQFF. Here the CDR3 DNA reads TGTGCCAGCAGTTCCCCTTGGATCAATGAGCAGTTCTTC. V gene TRBV7-2 combines with J gene TRBJ2-1; no definite D call. Germline CDR1 SGHTA, CDR2 FQGNSA. V lost 6 bases and J 6 bases, leaving 12 bases between the germline ends. The CDR3 has 13 residues.

The genes are TRBV28 and TRBJ2-5; perhaps TRBD1 as D (5 bases). There are 13 residues in the CDR3. Between the trimmed V and J ends, which lost 6 bases and 4 bases, there was a span of 12 bases. Germline V gene data show CDR1 as MDHEN and CDR2 as SYDVKM. The CDR3 DNA is TGTGCCAGCAGGCCAGACAGTGGAGAGACCCAGTACTTC. Translated, it gives CASRPDSGETQYF. Based on the CDR3 plus reference TRBV28 and TRBJ2-5, the full variable domain is DVKVTQSSRYLVKRTGEKVFLECVQDMDHENMFWYRQDPGLGLRLIYFSYDVKMKEKGDIPEGYSVSREKKERFSLILESASTNQTSMYLCASRPDSGETQYFGPGTRLLVL.

The V gene is TRBV4-2, the J gene TRBJ1-1; weak D call: TRBD1 (5 bases). Germline assignment: CDR1 LGHNA and CDR2 YNFKEQ. This CDR3 is built from 15 residues. The V and J ends lost 0 bases and 6 bases respectively, with 14 bases between them. The CDR3 coding sequence is TGTGCCAGCAGCCAAGAATGGGGTAGGGGTCCTGAAGCTTTCTTT. This encodes CASSQEWGRGPEAFF.

V gene TRBV11-2 combines with J gene TRBJ1-1; D is possibly TRBD1 (5 bases). Germline CDR1 and CDR2: SGHAT and FQNNGV. The CDR3 spans 15 residues. V was trimmed by 6 bases and J by 1 base, leaving 15 bases between them. CDR3 region: CASSKSGDPNTEAFF. The CDR3, as DNA: TGTGCCAGCAGTAAGAGTGGGGACCCGAACACTGAAGCTTTCTTT.

The gene calls are TRBV4-1 and TRBJ2-1, with TRBD2 identical over 10 bases. The CDR3 sequence is 16 residues long. With 3 bases clipped from V and 2 bases from J, the junction kept 4 bases outside the gene matches. Germline V lookup: CDR1 MGHRA, CDR2 YSYEKL. CDR3 in DNA: TGCGCCAGCAGCCATCCTAGCGGGAGAACCTACAATGAGCAGTTCTTC. Translation: CASSHPSGRTYNEQFF.

The chain combines TRBV4-2 with TRBJ1-5; D is possibly TRBD1 (6 bases). Trimming shortened V by 3 bases and J by 4 bases, and 13 bases separated the two germline ends. From germline, CDR1 is LGHNA and CDR2 YNFKEQ. This CDR3 has 15 amino acids. This chain's CDR3 is CASSQSGQLNQPQHF. In nucleotides, the CDR3 is TGTGCCAGCAGCCAGTCCGGACAGCTAAATCAGCCCCAGCATTTT.

The V call is TRBV10-3, the J call TRBJ1-1, with 9 bases lining up with TRBD1. Unmatched junction bases numbered 7, after V lost 6 bases and J lost 11 bases. Per germline, CDR1 ENHRY and CDR2 SYGVKD. The CDR3 is 12 residues long. CDR3 protein: CAISGGDRAAFF. CDR3 nucleotides: TGTGCCATCAGCGGTGGGGACAGGGCTGCTTTCTTT.

For this clone: Other DNA sequences in the same sample also yield this CDR3. The chain joins TRBV29-1 to TRBJ2-7; 8 bases match TRBD1. V dropped 4 bases and J dropped 3; count of bases not matched to a gene: 2. The CDR3 extends over 12 amino acids. Germline lookup yields CDR1 SQVTM and CDR2 ANQGSEA. Written as DNA, the CDR3 is TGCAGCGTTGTGGGGACAGGCTACGAGCAGTACTTC. It translates to CSVVGTGYEQYF.

A note on this clone: The sample carries other DNA sequences with the same CDR3. The rearrangement joins TRBV9 to TRBJ2-1, with D uncertain. Germline CDR1 reads SGDLS; CDR2 reads YYNGEE. CDR3 size: 10 residues. V gave up 3 bases and J gave up 7 bases, with 2 bases separating them. CDR3 in DNA: TGTGCCAGCAGCGGTAATGAGCAGTTCTTC. It encodes CASSGNEQFF.

J is TRBJ2-7 and V is TRBV5-1, with a possible D match to TRBD2 (6 bases). The germline gives CDR1 SGHRS, CDR2 YFSETQ. V dropped 4 bases and J dropped 2 bases, with 16 bases sitting between them. The CDR3 length is 15 residues. The CDR3 DNA reads TGCGCCAGCAGCAATCCCCAGCGGGCGACCTACGAGCAGTACTTC. The encoded protein is CASSNPQRATYEQYF.

This clone appeared a few times. The V and J genes are TRBV27 and TRBJ1-5, with TRBD1 matching 9 bases. J gave up 6 bases and V 6 bases, and 6 bases lay outside the gene matches. Germline CDR1 reads MNHEY; CDR2 reads SMNVEV (reference sequence). CDR3 length: 14 residues. The CDR3 DNA is TGTGCCAGCAGCACGACAGGGGGAGGTCAGCCCCAGCATTTT. It encodes CASSTTGGGQPQHF.

V and J are TRBV5-1 and TRBJ2-7, with TRBD1 matching 11 bases. The germline CDR1 and CDR2 sequences are SGHRS and YFSETQ. The junction had 7 bases not matched to a gene; V was cut back by 3 bases and J by 5 bases. The CDR3 length is 15 residues. This CDR3 is CASSSYGQGADEQYF. The CDR3 nucleotides read TGCGCCAGCAGCTCGTATGGACAGGGGGCTGACGAGCAGTACTTC.

The chain joins TRBV5-1 to TRBJ2-7; TRBD1 matches at 9 bases. Germline V lookup: CDR1 SGHRS, CDR2 YFSETQ. The V segment lost 4 bases and the J segment 2 bases; nucleotides outside the gene matches: 4. CDR3 length equals 14 residues. DNA for the CDR3: TGCGCCAGCAGCAGGGACAGGGCGCCCTACGAGCAGTACTTC. Amino acid sequence: CASSRDRAPYEQYF.

In its sample, this clone was seen once. The rearrangement uses TRBV2 and TRBJ1-1; 9 bases map to TRBD1. With V trimmed by 5 bases and J by 1 base, 8 bases remained unmatched. Germline V gene data show CDR1 as SNHLY and CDR2 as FYNNEI. CDR3 length: 16 residues. The CDR3 coding sequence is TGTGCCAGCAGTATGGACAGGGGAGGTAAGAACACTGAAGCTTTCTTT. This sequence encodes CASSMDRGGKNTEAFF.

This chain connects TRBV27 to TRBJ1-4, with 10 bases that match TRBD1. With 5 bases clipped from V and 10 bases from J, the junction kept 7 bases outside the gene matches. Germline lookup yields CDR1 MNHEY and CDR2 SMNVEV (reference sequence). This CDR3 spans 14 amino acids. Here the CDR3 DNA reads TGTGCCAGCAGTCCCGGACAGGGGGTAGGAAAACTGTTTTTT. This encodes CASSPGQGVGKLFF.

The chain recombines TRBV29-1 with TRBJ2-3; D is uncertain. CDR1 and CDR2 from the germline V gene are SQVTM and ANQGSEA. V was trimmed by 7 bases and J by 6 bases, leaving 8 bases between them. The CDR3 spans 10 residues. The CDR3 DNA sequence: TGCAGCGCCAGGATCGATACGCAGTATTTT. Amino acid sequence: CSARIDTQYF.

In nucleotides, the CDR3 is TGTGCCAGCAGCTTAGAACTAGCGGTCGAGCAGTACTTC. Translated, it gives CASSLELAVEQYF. The chain has TRBV7-2 and TRBJ2-7; the match to TRBD2 covers 8 bases. From germline, CDR1 is SGHTA and CDR2 FQGNSA. With 1 base clipped from V and 6 bases from J, the junction kept 2 bases outside the gene matches. There are 13 residues in the CDR3.

The chain joins TRBV28 to TRBJ2-7, with D perhaps matching TRBD1 (5 bases). Trimming cost V 2 bases and J 3 bases, with 11 bases left between them. Germline values: CDR1 MDHEN, CDR2 SYDVKM. This CDR3 is built from 14 residues. CDR3 in DNA: TGTGCCAGCAGTTTAAGGGGAACAATCTACGAGCAGTACTTC. Translation: CASSLRGTIYEQYF.